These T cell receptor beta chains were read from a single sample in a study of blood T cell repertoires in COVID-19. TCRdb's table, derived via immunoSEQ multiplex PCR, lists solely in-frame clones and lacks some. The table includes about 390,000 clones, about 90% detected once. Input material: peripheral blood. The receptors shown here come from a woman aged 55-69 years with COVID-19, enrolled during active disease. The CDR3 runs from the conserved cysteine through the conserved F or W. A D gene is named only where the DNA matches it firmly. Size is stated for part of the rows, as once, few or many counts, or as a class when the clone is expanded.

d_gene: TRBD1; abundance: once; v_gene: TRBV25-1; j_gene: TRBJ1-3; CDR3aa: CASPVRLQDRVTDTIYF; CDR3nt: TGTGCCAGCCCTGTGCGACTTCAGGACAGGGTCACGGACACCATATATTTT
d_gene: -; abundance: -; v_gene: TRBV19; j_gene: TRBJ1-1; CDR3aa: CASSIWESNTEAFF; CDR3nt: TGTGCCAGTAGTATTTGGGAGTCCAACACTGAAGCTTTCTTT
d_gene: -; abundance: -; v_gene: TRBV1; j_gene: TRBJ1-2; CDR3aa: CTSSQGKGEPGYTF; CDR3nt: TGCACCAGCAGCCAAGGGAAAGGGGAACCTGGCTACACCTTC
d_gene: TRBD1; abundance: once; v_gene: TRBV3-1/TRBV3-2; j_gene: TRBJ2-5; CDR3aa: CASSNRDRKTQYF; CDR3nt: TGTGCCAGCAGCAACCGGGACAGAAAGACCCAGTACTTC
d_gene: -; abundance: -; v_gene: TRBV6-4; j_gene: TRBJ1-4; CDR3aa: CASSDERGEKLFF; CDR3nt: TGTGCCAGCAGTGATGAAAGGGGTGAAAAACTGTTTTTT
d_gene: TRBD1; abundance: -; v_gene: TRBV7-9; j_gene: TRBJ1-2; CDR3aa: CASSSRTGGLEAGYTF; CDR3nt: TGTGCCAGCAGCTCCCGGACAGGGGGCTTAGAAGCTGGCTACACCTTC
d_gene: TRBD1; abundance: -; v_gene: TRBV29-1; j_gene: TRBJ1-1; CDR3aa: CSALTLGTGNTEAFF; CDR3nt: TGCAGCGCCCTTACACTCGGGACAGGGAACACTGAAGCTTTCTTT
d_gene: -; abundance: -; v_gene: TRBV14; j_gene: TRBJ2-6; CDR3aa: CASSPRWQGRAGANVLTF; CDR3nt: TGTGCCAGCAGCCCGAGATGGCAGGGAAGGGCCGGGGCCAACGTCCTGACTTTC
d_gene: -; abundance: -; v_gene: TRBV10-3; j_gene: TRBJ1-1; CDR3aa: CAISESAGLNTEAFF; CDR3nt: TGTGCCATCAGTGAGTCCGCAGGGTTGAACACTGAAGCTTTCTTT
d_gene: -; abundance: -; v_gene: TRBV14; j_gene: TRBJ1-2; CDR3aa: CASSAPGTQNYGYTF; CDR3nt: TGTGCCAGCAGCGCCCCCGGGACACAAAACTATGGCTACACCTTC
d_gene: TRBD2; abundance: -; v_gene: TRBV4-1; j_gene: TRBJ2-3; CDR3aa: CASSQPPGLRTDTQYF; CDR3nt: TGCGCCAGCAGCCAACCTCCGGGACTAAGAACAGATACGCAGTATTTT
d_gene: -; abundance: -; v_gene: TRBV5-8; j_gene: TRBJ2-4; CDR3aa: CASTLRGGAGDLAKNIQYF; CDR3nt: TGTGCCAGCACCCTTAGGGGGGGGGCCGGAGACTTAGCCAAAAACATTCAGTACTTC
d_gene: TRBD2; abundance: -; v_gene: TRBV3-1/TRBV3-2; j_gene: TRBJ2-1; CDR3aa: CASSPIGFSGGSYNEQFF; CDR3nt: TGTGCCAGCAGCCCGATTGGATTCAGCGGGGGAAGCTACAATGAGCAGTTCTTC
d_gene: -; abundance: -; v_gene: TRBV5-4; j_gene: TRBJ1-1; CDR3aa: CASSVGTDSRNTEAFF; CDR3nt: TGTGCCAGCAGTGTTGGTACGGACAGTCGGAACACTGAAGCTTTCTTT
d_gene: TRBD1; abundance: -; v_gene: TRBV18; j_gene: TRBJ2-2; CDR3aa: CASSPRTGGDTGELFF; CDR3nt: TGTGCCAGCTCACCACGGACAGGGGGCGACACCGGGGAGCTGTTTTTT
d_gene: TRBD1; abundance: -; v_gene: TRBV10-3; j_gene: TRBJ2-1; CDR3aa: CAISAGTGGGYNEQFF; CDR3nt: TGTGCCATCAGCGCCGGGACAGGGGGCGGGTACAATGAGCAGTTCTTC
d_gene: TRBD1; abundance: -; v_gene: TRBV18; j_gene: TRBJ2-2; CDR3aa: CASSPLGQGGTGELFF; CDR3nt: TGTGCCAGCTCACCTCTGGGACAGGGAGGCACCGGGGAGCTGTTTTTT
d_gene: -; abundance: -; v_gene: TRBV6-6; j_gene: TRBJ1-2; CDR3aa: CASIPGTRTAYGYTF; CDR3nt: TGTGCCAGCATCCCGGGAACCAGAACTGCCTATGGCTACACCTTC
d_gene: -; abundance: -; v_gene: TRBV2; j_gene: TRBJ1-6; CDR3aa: CASTVGGAYNSPLHF; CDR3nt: TGTGCCAGCACTGTGGGGGGTGCTTATAATTCACCCCTCCACTTT
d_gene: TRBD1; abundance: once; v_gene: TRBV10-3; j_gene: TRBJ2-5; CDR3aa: CAISDWRQGEETQYF; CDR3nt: TGTGCCATCAGTGATTGGAGACAGGGGGAAGAGACCCAGTACTTC
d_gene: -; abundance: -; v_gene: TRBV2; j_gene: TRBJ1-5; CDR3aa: CASSETGGLEQPQHF; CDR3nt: TGTGCCAGCAGTGAAACCGGGGGGCTCGAGCAGCCCCAGCATTTT
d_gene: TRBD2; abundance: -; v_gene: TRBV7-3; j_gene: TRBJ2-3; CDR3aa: CASSLTAGGRGADTQYF; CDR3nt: TGTGCCAGCAGCTTAACGGCGGGGGGCCGGGGTGCAGATACGCAGTATTTT
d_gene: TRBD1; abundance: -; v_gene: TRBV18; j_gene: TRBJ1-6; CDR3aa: CASSPDRGGNSPLHF; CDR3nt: TGTGCCAGCTCACCCGACAGGGGAGGGAATTCACCCCTCCACTTT
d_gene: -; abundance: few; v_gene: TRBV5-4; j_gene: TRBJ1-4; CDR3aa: CASSLQGVPSATNEKLFF; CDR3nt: TGTGCCAGCAGCTTGCAGGGCGTTCCTTCTGCAACTAATGAAAAACTGTTTTTT
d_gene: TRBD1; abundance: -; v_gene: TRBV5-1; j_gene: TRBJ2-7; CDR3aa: CASSLGQGKGNYEQYF; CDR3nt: TGCGCCAGCAGCTTGGGACAGGGGAAGGGGAACTACGAGCAGTACTTC
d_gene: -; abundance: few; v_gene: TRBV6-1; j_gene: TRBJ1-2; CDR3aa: CASSEGTYGYTF; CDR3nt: TGTGCCAGCAGTGAAGGGACATATGGCTACACCTTC
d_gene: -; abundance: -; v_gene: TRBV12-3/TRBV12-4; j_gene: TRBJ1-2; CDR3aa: CASTLTGYYTF; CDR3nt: TGTGCCAGCACCTTGACGGGATACTACACCTTC
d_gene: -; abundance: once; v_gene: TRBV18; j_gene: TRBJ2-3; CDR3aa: CASSPPGLAPATDTQYF; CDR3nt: TGTGCCAGCTCACCACCTGGGCTAGCGCCTGCCACAGATACGCAGTATTTT
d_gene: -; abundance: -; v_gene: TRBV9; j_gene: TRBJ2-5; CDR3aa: CASSRSWDTQETQYF; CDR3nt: TGTGCCAGCAGCCGTAGTTGGGACACTCAAGAGACCCAGTACTTC
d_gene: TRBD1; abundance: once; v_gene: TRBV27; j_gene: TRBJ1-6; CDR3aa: CASSSGTGESPLHF; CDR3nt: TGTGCCAGCAGTTCCGGGACAGGGGAATCACCCCTCCACTTT
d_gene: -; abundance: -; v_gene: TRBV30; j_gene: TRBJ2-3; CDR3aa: CAWSYRWGTDTQYF; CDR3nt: TGTGCCTGGAGTTACAGGTGGGGCACAGATACGCAGTATTTT
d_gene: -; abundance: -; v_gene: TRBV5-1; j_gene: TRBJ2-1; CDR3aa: CASNRLCHMQFF; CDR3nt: TGCGCCAGCAACCGACTTTGCCATATGCAGTTCTTC
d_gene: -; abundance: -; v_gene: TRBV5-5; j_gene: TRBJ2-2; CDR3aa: CASSRLRGASNTGELFF; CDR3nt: TGTGCCAGCAGCCGCCTTCGGGGGGCGTCGAACACCGGGGAGCTGTTTTTT
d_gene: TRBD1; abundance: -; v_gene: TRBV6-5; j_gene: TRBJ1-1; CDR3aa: CASSPRDRGPTEAFF; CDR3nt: TGTGCCAGCAGCCCCCGGGACAGGGGGCCCACTGAAGCTTTCTTT
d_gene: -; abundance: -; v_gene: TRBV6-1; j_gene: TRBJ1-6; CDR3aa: CASSEGLGVSPLHF; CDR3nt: TGTGCCAGCAGTGAAGGTTTAGGGGTATCACCCCTCCACTTT
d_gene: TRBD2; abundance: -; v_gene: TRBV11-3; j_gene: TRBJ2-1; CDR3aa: CASSRTSGSSYNEQFF; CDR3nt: TGTGCCAGCAGCCGGACTAGCGGGAGCTCCTACAATGAGCAGTTCTTC
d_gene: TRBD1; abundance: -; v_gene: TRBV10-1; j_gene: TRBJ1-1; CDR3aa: CASSPTGFNTEAFF; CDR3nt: TGCGCCAGCAGCCCGACAGGGTTTAACACTGAAGCTTTCTTT
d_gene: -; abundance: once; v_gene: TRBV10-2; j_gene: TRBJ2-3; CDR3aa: CASRGGRDTQYF; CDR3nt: TGCGCCAGTAGGGGGGGAAGAGATACGCAGTATTTT
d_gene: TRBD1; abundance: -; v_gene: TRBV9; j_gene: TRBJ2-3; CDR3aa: CASSGYRGRTDTQYF; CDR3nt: TGTGCCAGCAGCGGATACAGGGGGCGCACAGATACGCAGTATTTT
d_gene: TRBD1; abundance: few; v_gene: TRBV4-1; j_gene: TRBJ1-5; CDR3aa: CASSQGQGSQPQHF; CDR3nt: TGCGCCAGCAGCCAAGGACAGGGCAGTCAGCCCCAGCATTTT
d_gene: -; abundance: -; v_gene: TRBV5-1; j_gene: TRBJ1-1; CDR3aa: CASSIRAGENTEAFF; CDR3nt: TGCGCCAGCAGCATTCGTGCGGGAGAGAACACTGAAGCTTTCTTT
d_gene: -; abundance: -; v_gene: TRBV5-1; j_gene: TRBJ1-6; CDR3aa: CASSLVPGPSPLHF; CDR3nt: TGCGCCAGCAGCTTGGTGCCAGGGCCCTCACCCCTCCACTTT
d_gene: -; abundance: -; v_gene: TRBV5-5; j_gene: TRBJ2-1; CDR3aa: CASSRGGTAFNEQFF; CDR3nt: TGTGCCAGCAGCCGGGGTGGGACTGCATTCAATGAGCAGTTCTTC
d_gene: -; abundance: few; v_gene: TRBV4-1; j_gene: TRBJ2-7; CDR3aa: CASSHGTTYEQYF; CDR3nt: TGCGCCAGCAGCCATGGTACTACCTACGAGCAGTACTTC
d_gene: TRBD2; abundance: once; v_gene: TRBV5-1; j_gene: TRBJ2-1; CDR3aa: CASRGSGGQSSYNEQFF; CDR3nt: TGCGCCAGCAGAGGGAGCGGGGGCCAGAGCTCCTACAATGAGCAGTTCTTC
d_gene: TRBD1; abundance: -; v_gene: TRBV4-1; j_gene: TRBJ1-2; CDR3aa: CASTGTGGRGYTF; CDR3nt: TGCGCCAGCACCGGGACAGGGGGTCGCGGCTACACCTTC
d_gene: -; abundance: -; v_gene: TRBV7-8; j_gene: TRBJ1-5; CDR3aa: CASSLNRDLMAQHF; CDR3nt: TGTGCCAGCAGCTTGAACAGGGACCTTATGGCCCAGCATTTT
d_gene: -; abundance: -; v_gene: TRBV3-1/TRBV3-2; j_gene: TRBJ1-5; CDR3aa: CASSQDLIPNQPQHF; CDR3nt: TGTGCCAGCAGCCAAGATTTAATCCCCAATCAGCCCCAGCATTTT
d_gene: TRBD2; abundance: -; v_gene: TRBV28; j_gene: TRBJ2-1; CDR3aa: CASSLMGLAGANEQFF; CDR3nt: TGTGCCAGCAGCTTAATGGGACTAGCGGGGGCCAATGAGCAGTTCTTC
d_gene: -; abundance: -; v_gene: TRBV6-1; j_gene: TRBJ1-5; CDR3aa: CASSGAGVNQPQHF; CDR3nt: TGTGCCAGCAGTGGAGCAGGGGTAAATCAGCCCCAGCATTTT
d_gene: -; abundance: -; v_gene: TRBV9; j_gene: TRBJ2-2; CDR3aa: CASSVAPQGGTTGELFF; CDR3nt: TGTGCCAGCAGCGTAGCCCCCCAGGGAGGTACCACCGGGGAGCTGTTTTTT
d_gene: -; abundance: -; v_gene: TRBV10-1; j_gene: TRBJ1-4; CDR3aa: CASPGEKLFF; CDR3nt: TGCGCCAGCCCCGGGGAAAAACTGTTTTTT
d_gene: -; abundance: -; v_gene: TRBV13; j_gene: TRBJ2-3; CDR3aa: CASSSRAAGDTQYF; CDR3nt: TGTGCCAGCAGCTCCCGGGCAGCAGGGGATACGCAGTATTTT
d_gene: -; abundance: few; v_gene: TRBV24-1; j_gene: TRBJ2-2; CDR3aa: CATSDSGLNTGELFF; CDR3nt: TGTGCCACCAGTGATTCGGGTTTGAACACCGGGGAGCTGTTTTTT
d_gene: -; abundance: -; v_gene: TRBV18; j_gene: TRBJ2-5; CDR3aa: CASSLYQETQYF; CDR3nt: TGTGCCAGCTCACTATACCAAGAGACCCAGTACTTC
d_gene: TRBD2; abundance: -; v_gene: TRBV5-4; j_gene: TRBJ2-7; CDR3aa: CASSLPGGTYEQYF; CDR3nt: TGTGCCAGCAGCTTGCCCGGGGGGACCTACGAGCAGTACTTC